Sequencing of this TCR beta chain was carried out in a study of cytomegalovirus exposure and HLA in healthy donors. The germline CDR1 and CDR2 sequences are SGHVS and FQNEAQ. This CDR3 has 14 residues. Trimming took off 3 bases at V and 8 bases at J, with 14 bases between the two ends. Here immunoSEQ multiplex PCR was the method, and the copy in TCRdb shows in-frame clones only, minus some. The sample has approximately 150,000 clones; about 90% are singletons. The source of this sequence is a woman younger than 30 in good health and CMV-seropositive. The chain joins TRBV7-8 to TRBJ1-5; possible D gene TRBD1, 6 bases. Sequences were obtained from PBMCs. The CDR3 is CASSFQQGSEPQHF. CDR3 coding DNA: TGTGCCAGCAGCTTCCAACAGGGTTCTGAGCCCCAGCATTTT.